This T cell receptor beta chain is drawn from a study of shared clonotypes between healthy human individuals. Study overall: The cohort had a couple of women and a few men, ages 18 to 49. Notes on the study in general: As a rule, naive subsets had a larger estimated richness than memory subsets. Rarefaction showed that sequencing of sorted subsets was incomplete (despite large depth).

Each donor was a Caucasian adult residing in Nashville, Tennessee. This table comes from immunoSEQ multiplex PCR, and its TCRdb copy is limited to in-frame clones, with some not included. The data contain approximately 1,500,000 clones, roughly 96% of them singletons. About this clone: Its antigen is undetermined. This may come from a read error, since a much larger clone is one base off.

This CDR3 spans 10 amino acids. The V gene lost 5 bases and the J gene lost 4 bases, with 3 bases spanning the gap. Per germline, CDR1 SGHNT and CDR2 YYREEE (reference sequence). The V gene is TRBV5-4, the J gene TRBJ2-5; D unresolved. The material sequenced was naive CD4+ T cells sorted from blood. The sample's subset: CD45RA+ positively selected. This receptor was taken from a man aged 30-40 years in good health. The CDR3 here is CASSGETQYF. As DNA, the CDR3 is TGTGCCAGCAGTGGAGAGACCCAGTACTTC. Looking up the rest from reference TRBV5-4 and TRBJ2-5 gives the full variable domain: ETGVTQSPTHLIKTRGQQVTLRCSSQSGHNTVSWYQQALGQGPQFIFQYYREEENGRGNFPPRFSGLQFPNYSSELNVNALELDDSALYLCASSGETQYFGPGTRLLVL.